This entry lists 27 T cell receptor beta chains sequenced from one sample in a study of blood T cells in healthy people across ages. It was with a sample-barcoded 5' primer and a J-beta primer mix that a second PCR of roughly 7 to 12 cycles was run. TCRdb re-called the 5' RACE reads through MiXCR, storing one row per CDR3 protein. The repertoire holds around 1.1 million distinct CDR3 sequences, with 35% to 40% as singletons. Sequences were obtained from blood. Every receptor here comes from a man aged 18 to 30 in good health.

The chain couples TRBV28 to TRBJ2-3; D ambiguous. The CDR3 has 13 residues. The germline CDR1 and CDR2 sequences are MDHEN and SYDVKM. The V and J ends lost 5 bases and 5 bases respectively, with 11 bases between them. The CDR3 region is CASSVQTGDTQYF. For the CDR3, the DNA is TGTGCCAGCAGTGTACAGACCGGAGATACGCAGTATTTT.

In DNA form, the CDR3 reads TGCGCCAGCAGCGCCTCGGACAGCGACGAGCAGTACTTC. Translated, it gives CASSASDSDEQYF. The chain has TRBV5-1 and TRBJ2-7; possible D gene TRBD1, 6 bases. The CDR3 sequence is 13 residues long. CDR1 and CDR2 from the germline V gene are SGHRS and YFSETQ. Deletions cut 4 bases from V and 5 bases from J, with 13 bases between.

The gene calls are TRBV20-1 and TRBJ1-1; no clear D. V lost 0 bases to trimming and J lost 11 bases, with 10 bases between them. CDR3 length: 11 amino acids. The germline V gene encodes CDR1 DFQATT and CDR2 SNEGSKA (reference sequence). The CDR3 DNA follows: TGCAGTGCTAGAGATTACGTGGATGCTTTCTTT. Translating gives CSARDYVDAFF.

The V and J genes are TRBV4-3 and TRBJ1-2; 9 positions match TRBD1. Per germline, CDR1 LGHNA and CDR2 YSLEER. Unmatched junction bases numbered 9, after V lost 5 bases and J lost 2 bases. This CDR3 has 16 residues. The DNA for the CDR3 is TGCGCCAGCAGCAAATTGCCGGGGACAGGGAACTATGGCTACACCTTC. Protein sequence: CASSKLPGTGNYGYTF.

The chain combines TRBV4-3 with TRBJ2-2; the match to TRBD2 covers 8 bases. CDR3 length: 16 residues. CDR1 and CDR2 (germline): LGHNA, YSLEER. J lost 7 bases, V lost 4 bases, and 11 bases had no gene match. The CDR3 DNA sequence: TGCGCCAGCAGCCTGAGCGGGGGACTCTCTGGCGGGGAGCTGTTTTTT. Its protein is CASSLSGGLSGGELFF.

About this clonotype: It is unclear where the CDR3 begins or ends on the DNA, so no DNA is shown, and the CDR3 is as TCRdb lists it. This chain joins TRBV29-1 and TRBJ1-2; TRBD1, as called in the table, went unchecked against the DNA. Germline V gene lookup returns CDR1 SQVTM and CDR2 ANQGSEA. The CDR3 contains 11 residues when both ends are counted. The CDR3 reads CSVAWGNGNTF.

This clonotype was counted only a few times. The V gene is TRBV20-1, the J gene TRBJ2-1, with unresolved D. The length of the CDR3 is 11 residues. Germline V CDR1 and CDR2: DFQATT, SNEGSKA (reference sequence). V lost 4 bases and J 7 bases, leaving 8 bases between the germline ends. The CDR3 protein is CSATRMNEQFF. CDR3 coding DNA: TGCAGTGCTACACGGATGAATGAGCAGTTCTTC.

Points on this clonotype: It may be a read error: a sequence one base away is much more abundant. The V gene is TRBV6-6, the J gene TRBJ2-4; D perhaps matches TRBD1 (6 bases). The length of the CDR3 is 15 residues. The germline V gene encodes CDR1 MNHNY and CDR2 SVGAGI (reference sequence). Trimming took 2 bases from V and 8 from J, leaving 16 bases between them. The CDR3 DNA follows: TGTGCCAGCAGTTACCCGACAGGTCGGGAAGACATTCAGTACTTC. Translated, it gives CASSYPTGREDIQYF.

This clonotype was observed a handful of times. V and J are TRBV29-1 and TRBJ1-4; TRBD1 aligns across 7 bases. CDR3 size: 12 residues. The junction had 5 bases not matched to a gene; V was cut back by 7 bases and J by 6 bases. Germline CDR1 reads SQVTM; CDR2 reads ANQGSEA. CDR3 protein: CSATGTDEKLFF. The CDR3 nucleotides read TGCAGCGCGACAGGGACGGATGAAAAACTGTTTTTT.

The chain has TRBV3-1 and TRBJ2-4, with D uncertain. The CDR3 totals 13 residues. Germline assignment: CDR1 LGHDT and CDR2 YNNKEL (reference sequence). V was trimmed by 1 base and J by 6 bases, leaving 7 bases between them. The chain's CDR3 is CASSQAPGNIQYF. In DNA, the CDR3 is TGTGCCAGCAGCCAAGCCCCGGGAAACATTCAGTACTTC.

The chain combines TRBV20-1 with TRBJ1-1, with 8 bases fitting TRBD1. Germline assignment: CDR1 DFQATT and CDR2 SNEGSKA (reference sequence). The CDR3 runs 13 residues. V lost 5 bases, J lost 0 bases, and 2 bases stayed unmatched. In DNA form, the CDR3 reads TGCAGTGCTGGGGGACAGGTGAACACTGAAGCTTTCTTT. It translates to CSAGGQVNTEAFF.

This clonotype was seen only a few times. The gene calls are TRBV7-8 and TRBJ2-2; a possible D gene is TRBD2 (6 bases). The germline V and J ends were trimmed by 1 base and 3 bases, with 6 bases remaining between them. CDR1 and CDR2 (germline): SGHVS, FQNEAQ. This CDR3 comprises 14 residues. CDR3 loop: CASSLGEDTGELFF. CDR3 DNA sequence: TGTGCCAGCAGCTTAGGGGAGGACACCGGGGAGCTGTTTTTT.

This clonotype was found a few times. The chain couples TRBV7-2 to TRBJ1-4; 9 bases line up with TRBD1. CDR1 SGHTA and CDR2 FQGNSA come from the germline V gene. This CDR3 is built from 17 residues. The J segment lost 6 bases and the V segment lost 5 bases, leaving 13 bases of the junction unmatched. Here the CDR3 reads CASSRALLRDRDEKLFF. For the CDR3, the DNA is TGTGCCAGCAGCCGTGCTCTATTGAGGGACAGGGATGAAAAACTGTTTTTT.

The chain carries TRBV20-1 and TRBJ1-2, with 7 bases lining up with TRBD1. V was pared by 6 bases and J by 8 bases, with 9 bases of the junction left unmatched. Per germline, CDR1 DFQATT and CDR2 SNEGSKA (reference sequence). The CDR3 totals 12 residues. The CDR3 loop reads CSAVKTGRGYTF. The CDR3 DNA reads as TGCAGTGCCGTTAAGACAGGGAGAGGCTACACCTTC.

This clonotype has a handful of counts. V usage is TRBV5-1 and J usage is TRBJ1-2, with 8 nucleotides matching TRBD1. Germline CDR1 is SGHRS and CDR2 is YFSETQ. The CDR3 extends over 16 amino acids. V dropped 4 bases and J dropped 6; count of bases not matched to a gene: 14. CDR3 sequence reads: CASSLNGGQQGDGYTF. The CDR3 region has the DNA TGCGCCAGCAGCCTGAATGGTGGTCAACAGGGGGATGGCTACACCTTC.

The sample holds a few counts of this clonotype. V gene TRBV20-1 combines with J gene TRBJ1-2; D is unclear. Germline CDR1 DFQATT, CDR2 SNEGSKA (reference sequence). The CDR3 contains 13 residues. Trimming cost V 6 bases and J 6 bases, with 17 bases left between them. The CDR3 sequence is CSALPLGVNGYTF. The CDR3 DNA reads TGCAGTGCCCTCCCCTTAGGAGTTAATGGCTACACCTTC.

The chain couples TRBV4-3 to TRBJ1-5; D is undetermined. The V end lost 0 bases, the J end lost 1 base, and 19 bases lay between the germline ends. This CDR3 has 19 amino acids. The germline CDR1 and CDR2 sequences are LGHNA and YSLEER. CDR3 nucleotides: TGCGCCAGCAGCCAAGAATTGGTTCCTTTGGAAGCCAGCAATCAGCCCCAGCATTTT. Its translation: CASSQELVPLEASNQPQHF.

V usage is TRBV9 and J usage is TRBJ2-3; possibly TRBD2 for D (6 bases). The germline V and J ends were trimmed by 3 bases and 0 bases, with 11 bases remaining between them. This CDR3 comprises 15 residues. The germline V gene encodes CDR1 SGDLS and CDR2 YYNGEE. CDR3 protein: CASSDHGGSTDTQYF. The CDR3 DNA follows: TGTGCCAGCAGCGACCACGGGGGTAGCACAGATACGCAGTATTTT.

This clonotype was seen more than once but under ten times. The chain has TRBV6-6 and TRBJ1-2, with D unclear. The V end lost 2 bases, the J end lost 9 bases, and 13 bases lay between the germline ends. This CDR3 has 13 amino acids. Germline V gives CDR1 MNHNY, CDR2 SVGAGI (reference sequence). CDR3: CASSYEDARSYTF. The CDR3 DNA sequence: TGTGCCAGCAGTTACGAGGACGCGAGGAGCTACACCTTC.

This chain links TRBV7-6 with TRBJ2-1; either TRBD1 or TRBD2 may supply D (5 bases each). In germline, CDR1 is SGHVS, CDR2 FNYEAQ. V gave up 6 bases and J gave up 2 bases, with 20 bases separating them. This CDR3 has 17 amino acids. The CDR3 coding sequence is TGTGCCAGCAGTCCCCTATTCCGGGACCCCACCTACAATGAGCAGTTCTTC. Translation gives CASSPLFRDPTYNEQFF.

The chain links TRBV9 to TRBJ2-3; 11 bases fit TRBD1. V shed 4 bases, J shed 4 bases, and the junction held 11 bases outside the gene matches. The CDR3 sequence is 17 residues long. The V gene's germline CDR1 is SGDLS and CDR2 YYNGEE. This CDR3 is CASSPSSRTGGADTQYF. CDR3 in DNA: TGTGCCAGCAGCCCTAGTAGTCGGACAGGGGGCGCAGATACGCAGTATTTT.

V is TRBV5-1 and J is TRBJ2-5; D not resolved. Germline CDR1 and CDR2: SGHRS and YFSETQ. The CDR3 is 15 amino acids. Trimming pared 2 bases from V and 0 bases from J, leaving 11 bases between. The CDR3 nucleotides are TGCGCCAGCAGCTTTCTGGCGAGAGACCAAGAGACCCAGTACTTC. It specifies CASSFLARDQETQYF. Looking up the rest from reference TRBV5-1 and TRBJ2-5 gives the full variable domain: KAGVTQTPRYLIKTRGQQVTLSCSPISGHRSVSWYQQTPGQGLQFLFEYFSETQRNKGNFPGRFSGRQFSNSRSEMNVSTLELGDSALYLCASSFLARDQETQYFGPGTRLLVL.

This clonotype was picked up a small number of times. This chain joins TRBV9 and TRBJ2-1; D unresolved. Germline V gene data show CDR1 as SGDLS and CDR2 as YYNGEE. V lost 2 bases to trimming and J lost 2 bases, with 11 bases between them. This CDR3 spans 15 amino acids. CDR3 in DNA: TGTGCCAGCAGCGTTGGGCAATTTCCCTACAATGAGCAGTTCTTC. Translation gives CASSVGQFPYNEQFF.

V usage is TRBV20-1 and J usage is TRBJ2-3, with D possibly being TRBD2 (5 bases). This CDR3 is built from 13 residues. Germline CDR1 DFQATT, CDR2 SNEGSKA (reference sequence). Here the CDR3 reads CSTPGPGTDTQYF. CDR3 DNA sequence: TGCAGCACCCCCGGGCCGGGAACAGATACGCAGTATTTT.

V usage is TRBV4-2 and J usage is TRBJ2-1; 9 bases fit TRBD2. V lost 0 bases, J lost 2 bases, and 5 bases stayed unmatched. Germline lookup yields CDR1 LGHNA and CDR2 YNFKEQ. CDR3 length: 17 residues. The CDR3 sequence: CASSQEIGGGAYNEQFF. The CDR3 DNA reads as TGTGCCAGCAGCCAAGAAATTGGCGGGGGGGCCTACAATGAGCAGTTCTTC.

On this clonotype: This may stem from a read error, because a much larger clone lies one nucleotide away. J is TRBJ2-3 and V is TRBV7-2; tentatively, D is TRBD2 (6 bases). This CDR3 has 16 amino acids. The V gene lost 0 bases and the J gene lost 0 bases, with 10 bases spanning the gap. Germline-derived CDR1 and CDR2 are SGHTA and FQGNSA. CDR3 sequence: CASSLAQLASTDTQYF. CDR3 coding DNA: TGTGCCAGCAGCTTAGCGCAACTAGCCAGCACAGATACGCAGTATTTT.

This clonotype has more than one count but fewer than ten. The V call is TRBV29-1, the J call TRBJ2-2; TRBD1 aligns across 8 bases. The CDR3 totals 13 residues. Losses at the gene ends were 6 bases for V and 6 bases for J; bases not matched to a gene: 6. CDR1 and CDR2 (germline): SQVTM, ANQGSEA. CDR3 DNA sequence: TGCAGCGTAGACAGGGGCTGGTCCGGGGAGCTGTTTTTT. It translates to CSVDRGWSGELFF.